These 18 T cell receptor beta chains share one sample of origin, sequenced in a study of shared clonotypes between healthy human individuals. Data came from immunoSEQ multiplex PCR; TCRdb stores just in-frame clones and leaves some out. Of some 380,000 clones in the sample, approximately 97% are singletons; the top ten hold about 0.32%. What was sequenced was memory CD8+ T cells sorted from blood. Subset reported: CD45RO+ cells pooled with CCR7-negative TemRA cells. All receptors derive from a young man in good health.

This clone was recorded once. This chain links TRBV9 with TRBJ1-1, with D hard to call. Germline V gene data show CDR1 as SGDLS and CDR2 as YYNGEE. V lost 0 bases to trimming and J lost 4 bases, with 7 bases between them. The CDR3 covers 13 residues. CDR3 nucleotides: TGTGCCAGCAGCGTAGGCACACGCACTGAAGCTTTCTTT. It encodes CASSVGTRTEAFF.

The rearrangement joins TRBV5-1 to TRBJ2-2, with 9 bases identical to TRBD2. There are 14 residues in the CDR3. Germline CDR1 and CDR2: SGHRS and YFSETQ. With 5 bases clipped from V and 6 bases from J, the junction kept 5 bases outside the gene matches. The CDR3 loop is CASSGTSFPGELFF. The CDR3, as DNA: TGCGCCAGCAGTGGGACTAGCTTTCCCGGGGAGCTGTTTTTT.

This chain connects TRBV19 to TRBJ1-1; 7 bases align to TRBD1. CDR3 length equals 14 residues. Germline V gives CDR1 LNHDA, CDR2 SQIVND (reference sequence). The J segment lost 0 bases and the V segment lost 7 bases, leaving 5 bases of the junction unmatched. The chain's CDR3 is CASKGDSMNTEAFF. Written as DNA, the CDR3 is TGTGCCAGTAAAGGGGACAGTATGAACACTGAAGCTTTCTTT.

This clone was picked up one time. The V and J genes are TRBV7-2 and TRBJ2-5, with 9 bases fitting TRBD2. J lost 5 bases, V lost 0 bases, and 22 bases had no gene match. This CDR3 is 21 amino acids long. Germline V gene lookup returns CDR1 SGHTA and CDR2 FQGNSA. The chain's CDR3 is CASSLARKGYVAGEGRETQYF. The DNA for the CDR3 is TGTGCCAGCAGCTTAGCCCGGAAGGGCTACGTAGCGGGAGAAGGGAGGGAGACCCAGTACTTC.

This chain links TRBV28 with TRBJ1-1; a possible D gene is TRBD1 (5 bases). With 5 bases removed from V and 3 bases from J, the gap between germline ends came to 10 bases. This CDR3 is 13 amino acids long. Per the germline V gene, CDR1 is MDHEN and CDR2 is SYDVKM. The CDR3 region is CASSEGWDTEAFF. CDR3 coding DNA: TGTGCCAGCAGTGAGGGGTGGGACACTGAAGCTTTCTTT.

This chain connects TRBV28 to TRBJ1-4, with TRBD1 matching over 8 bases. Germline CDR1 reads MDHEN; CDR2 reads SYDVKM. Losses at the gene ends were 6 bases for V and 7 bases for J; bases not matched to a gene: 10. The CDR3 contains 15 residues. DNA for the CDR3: TGTGCCAGCAGCCCCGCCAGGGGGCGCGTTGAAAAACTGTTTTTT. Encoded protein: CASSPARGRVEKLFF.

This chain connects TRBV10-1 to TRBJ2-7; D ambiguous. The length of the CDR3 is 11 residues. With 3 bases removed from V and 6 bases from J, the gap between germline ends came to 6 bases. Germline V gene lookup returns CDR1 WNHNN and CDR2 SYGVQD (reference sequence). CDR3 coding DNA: TGCGCCAGCAGTGATCCGGCCGAGCAGTACTTC. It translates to CASSDPAEQYF.

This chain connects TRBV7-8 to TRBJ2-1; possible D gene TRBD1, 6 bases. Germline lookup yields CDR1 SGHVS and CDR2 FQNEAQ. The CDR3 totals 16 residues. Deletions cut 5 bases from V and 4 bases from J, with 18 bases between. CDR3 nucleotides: TGTGCCAGCAGCCCACCTGGGACACTAAATTACAATGAGCAGTTCTTC. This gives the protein CASSPPGTLNYNEQFF.

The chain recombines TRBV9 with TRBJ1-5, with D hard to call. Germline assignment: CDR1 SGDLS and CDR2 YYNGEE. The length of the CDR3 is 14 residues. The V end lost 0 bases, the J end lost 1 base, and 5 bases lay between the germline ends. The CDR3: CASSVGDSNQPQHF. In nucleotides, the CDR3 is TGTGCCAGCAGCGTAGGAGACAGCAATCAGCCCCAGCATTTT. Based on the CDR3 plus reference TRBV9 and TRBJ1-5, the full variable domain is DSGVTQTPKHLITATGQRVTLRCSPRSGDLSVYWYQQSLDQGLQFLIQYYNGEERAKGNILERFSAQQFPDLHSELNLSSLELGDSALYFCASSVGDSNQPQHFGDGTRLSIL.

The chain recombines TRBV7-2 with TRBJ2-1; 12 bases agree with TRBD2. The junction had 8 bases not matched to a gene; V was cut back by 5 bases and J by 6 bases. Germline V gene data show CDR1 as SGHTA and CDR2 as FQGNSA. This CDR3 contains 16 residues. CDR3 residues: CASSPRLAGVGNEQFF. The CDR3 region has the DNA TGTGCCAGCAGCCCCCGACTAGCGGGAGTCGGCAATGAGCAGTTCTTC.

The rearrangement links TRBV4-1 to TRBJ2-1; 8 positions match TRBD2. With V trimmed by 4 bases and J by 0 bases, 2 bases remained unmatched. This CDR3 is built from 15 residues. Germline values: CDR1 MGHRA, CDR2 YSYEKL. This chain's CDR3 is CASSPGTSSYNEQFF. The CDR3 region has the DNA TGCGCCAGCAGCCCAGGGACTAGCTCCTACAATGAGCAGTTCTTC.

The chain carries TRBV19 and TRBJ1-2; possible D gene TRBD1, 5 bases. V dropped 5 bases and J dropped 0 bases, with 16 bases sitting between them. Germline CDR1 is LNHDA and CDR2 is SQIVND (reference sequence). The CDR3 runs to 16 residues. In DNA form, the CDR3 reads TGTGCCAGTAGTTTACTTTGGACACATTCTAACTATGGCTACACCTTC. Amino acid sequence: CASSLLWTHSNYGYTF.

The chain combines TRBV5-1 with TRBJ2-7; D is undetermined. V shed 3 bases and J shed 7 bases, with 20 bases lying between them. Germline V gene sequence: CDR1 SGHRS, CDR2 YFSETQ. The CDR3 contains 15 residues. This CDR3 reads CASSSDVIVRREQYF. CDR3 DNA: TGCGCCAGCAGCTCGGACGTCATTGTCAGAAGGGAGCAGTACTTC.

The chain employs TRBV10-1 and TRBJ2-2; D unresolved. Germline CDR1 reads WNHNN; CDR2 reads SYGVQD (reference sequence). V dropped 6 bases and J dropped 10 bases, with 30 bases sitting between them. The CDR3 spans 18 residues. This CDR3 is CASRLPHHSPYESEELFF. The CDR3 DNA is TGCGCCAGCAGGTTACCTCACCACAGTCCTTATGAATCTGAGGAGCTGTTTTTT.

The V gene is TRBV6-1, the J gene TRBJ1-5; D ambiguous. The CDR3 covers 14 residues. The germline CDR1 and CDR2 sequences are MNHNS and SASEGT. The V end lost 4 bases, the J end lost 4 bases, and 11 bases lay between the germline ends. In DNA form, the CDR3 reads TGTGCCAGCAGTGTCCGGACGGGAAATCAGCCCCAGCATTTT. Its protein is CASSVRTGNQPQHF.

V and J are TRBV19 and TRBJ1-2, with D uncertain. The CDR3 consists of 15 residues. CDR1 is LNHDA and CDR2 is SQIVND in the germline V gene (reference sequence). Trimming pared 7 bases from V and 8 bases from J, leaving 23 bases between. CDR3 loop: CASNSPVTRQAGYTF. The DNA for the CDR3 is TGTGCCAGTAATAGTCCCGTCACCAGGCAGGCAGGCTACACCTTC. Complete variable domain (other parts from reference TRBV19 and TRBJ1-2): DGGITQSPKYLFRKEGQNVTLSCEQNLNHDAMYWYRQDPGQGLRLIYYSQIVNDFQKGDIAEGYSVSREKKESFPLTVTSAQKNPTAFYLCASNSPVTRQAGYTFGSGTRLTVV.

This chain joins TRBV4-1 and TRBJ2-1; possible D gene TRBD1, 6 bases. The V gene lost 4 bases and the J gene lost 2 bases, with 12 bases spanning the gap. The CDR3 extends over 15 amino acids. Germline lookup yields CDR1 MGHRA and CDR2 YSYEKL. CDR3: CASSRGQLTYNEQFF. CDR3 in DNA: TGCGCCAGCAGCCGAGGACAGCTAACCTACAATGAGCAGTTCTTC.

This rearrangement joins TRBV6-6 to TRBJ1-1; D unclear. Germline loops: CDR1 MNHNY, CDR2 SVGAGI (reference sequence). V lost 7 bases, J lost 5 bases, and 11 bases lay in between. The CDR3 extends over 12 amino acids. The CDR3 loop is CASNGRETEAFF. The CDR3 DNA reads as TGTGCCAGCAACGGTCGAGAAACTGAAGCTTTCTTT.